This T cell receptor beta chain was captured by sequencing in a study of early T cells in non-severe SARS-CoV-2 infection. Across the whole study: Chains stayed unpaired after sequencing of bulk RNA from unsorted whole blood. Notes on the study in general: Comparison of clonotypes with VDJdb favored anti-spike CD8 responses while missing private and CD4 specificities.

Deletions cut 1 base from V and 2 bases from J, with 12 bases between. The germline gives CDR1 GTSNPN, CDR2 SVGIG (reference sequence). The CDR3 runs to 15 residues. The TCR library protocol attached unique molecular identifiers to the individual cDNA molecules. TCRdb analysed the 5' RACE reads with MiXCR anew, one entry per CDR3 protein. The data contain 45,000 to 70,000 distinct CDR3 sequences, roughly 7.8% of them singletons. By frequency in the sample, this clonotype is medium-sized. Its specificity is unknown. The receptor's source is an adult who was a healthcare worker with PCR-confirmed SARS-CoV-2 infection or an uninfected control (not recorded which). The material sequenced was whole blood, taken at baseline. The chain recombines TRBV30 with TRBJ2-1; unclear D gene. This CDR3 is CAWSDSRMTYNEQFF. In DNA form, the CDR3 reads TGTGCCTGGAGTGATTCTAGGATGACCTACAATGAGCAGTTCTTC. The full variable domain, completed using reference TRBV30 and TRBJ2-1, is SQTIHQWPATLVQPVGSPLSLECTVEGTSNPNLYWYRQAAGRGLQLLFYSVGIGQISSEVPQNLSASRPQDRQFILSSKKLLLSDSGFYLCAWSDSRMTYNEQFFGPGTRLTVL.